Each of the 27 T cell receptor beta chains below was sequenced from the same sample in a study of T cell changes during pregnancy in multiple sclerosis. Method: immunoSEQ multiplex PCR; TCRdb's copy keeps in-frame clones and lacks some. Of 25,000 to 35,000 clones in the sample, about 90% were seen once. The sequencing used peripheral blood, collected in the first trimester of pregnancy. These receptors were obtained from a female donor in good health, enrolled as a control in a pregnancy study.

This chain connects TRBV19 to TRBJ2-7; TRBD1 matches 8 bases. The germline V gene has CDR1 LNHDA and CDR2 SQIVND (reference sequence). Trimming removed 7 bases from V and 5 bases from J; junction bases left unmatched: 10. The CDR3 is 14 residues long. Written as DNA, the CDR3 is TGTGCCAGTACCTCCCCGGACAGGGACCACGAGCAGTACTTC. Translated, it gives CASTSPDRDHEQYF.

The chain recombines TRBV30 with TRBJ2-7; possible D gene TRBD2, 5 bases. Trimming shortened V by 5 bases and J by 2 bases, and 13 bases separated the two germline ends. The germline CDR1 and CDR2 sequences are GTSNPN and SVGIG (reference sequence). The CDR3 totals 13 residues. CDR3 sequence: CAWQAEIAYEQYF. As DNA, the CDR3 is TGTGCCTGGCAAGCGGAGATAGCCTACGAGCAGTACTTC.

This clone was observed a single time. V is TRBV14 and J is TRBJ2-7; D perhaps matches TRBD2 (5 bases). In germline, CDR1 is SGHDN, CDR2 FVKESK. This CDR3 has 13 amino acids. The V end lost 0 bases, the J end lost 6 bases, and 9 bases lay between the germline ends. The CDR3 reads CASSQDLGSEQYF. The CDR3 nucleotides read TGTGCCAGCAGCCAAGATCTTGGGAGCGAGCAGTACTTC.

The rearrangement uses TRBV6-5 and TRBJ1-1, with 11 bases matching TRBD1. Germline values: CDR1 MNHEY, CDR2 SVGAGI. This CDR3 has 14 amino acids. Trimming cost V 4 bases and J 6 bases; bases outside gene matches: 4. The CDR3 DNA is TGTGCCAGCAGTTGGACAGGGGGCGCGGCTGAAGCTTTCTTT. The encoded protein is CASSWTGGAAEAFF.

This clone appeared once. The DNA of the CDR3 is TGTGCCAGCAGCCTCGGACTAGCGGGACCCGAGCAGTACTTC. Translated, it gives CASSLGLAGPEQYF. The J gene is TRBJ2-7, the V gene TRBV6-5; 12 nucleotides agree with TRBD2. V was clipped by 6 bases and J by 6 bases; unmatched bases: 6. The germline V gene has CDR1 MNHEY and CDR2 SVGAGI. The CDR3 contains 14 residues.

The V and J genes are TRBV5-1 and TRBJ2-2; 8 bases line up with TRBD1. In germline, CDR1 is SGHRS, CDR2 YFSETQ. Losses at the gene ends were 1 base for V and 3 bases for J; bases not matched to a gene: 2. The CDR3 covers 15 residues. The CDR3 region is CASSLPGGYTGELFF. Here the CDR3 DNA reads TGCGCCAGCAGCTTGCCAGGGGGCTACACCGGGGAGCTGTTTTTT.

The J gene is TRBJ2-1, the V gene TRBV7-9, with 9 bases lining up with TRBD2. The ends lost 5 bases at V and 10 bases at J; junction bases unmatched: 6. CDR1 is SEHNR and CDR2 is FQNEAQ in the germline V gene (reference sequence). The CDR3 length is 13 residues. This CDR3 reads CASSPSGAAEQFF. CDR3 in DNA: TGTGCCAGCAGCCCTAGCGGGGCGGCCGAGCAGTTCTTC.

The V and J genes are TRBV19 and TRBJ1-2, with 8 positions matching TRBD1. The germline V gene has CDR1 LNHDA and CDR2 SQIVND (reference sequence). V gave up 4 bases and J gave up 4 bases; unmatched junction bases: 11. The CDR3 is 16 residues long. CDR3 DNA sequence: TGTGCCAGTAGTACGATACAGGGGGAGATTGGCTATGGCTACACCTTC. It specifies CASSTIQGEIGYGYTF.

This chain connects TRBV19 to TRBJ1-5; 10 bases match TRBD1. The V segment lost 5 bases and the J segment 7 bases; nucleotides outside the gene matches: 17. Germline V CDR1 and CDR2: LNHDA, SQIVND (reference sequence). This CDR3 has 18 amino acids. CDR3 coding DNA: TGTGCCAGTAGTCTACTAACCCGGACAGGGGGTTCGGAGCAGCCCCAGCATTTT. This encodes CASSLLTRTGGSEQPQHF.

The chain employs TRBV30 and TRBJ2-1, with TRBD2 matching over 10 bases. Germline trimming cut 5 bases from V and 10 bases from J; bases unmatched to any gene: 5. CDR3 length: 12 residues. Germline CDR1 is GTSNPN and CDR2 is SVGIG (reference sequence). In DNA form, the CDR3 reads TGTGCCTGGGCGGGACTAGCGAACGAGCAGTTCTTC. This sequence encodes CAWAGLANEQFF. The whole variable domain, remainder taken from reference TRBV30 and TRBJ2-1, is SQTIHQWPATLVQPVGSPLSLECTVEGTSNPNLYWYRQAAGRGLQLLFYSVGIGQISSEVPQNLSASRPQDRQFILSSKKLLLSDSGFYLCAWAGLANEQFFGPGTRLTVL.

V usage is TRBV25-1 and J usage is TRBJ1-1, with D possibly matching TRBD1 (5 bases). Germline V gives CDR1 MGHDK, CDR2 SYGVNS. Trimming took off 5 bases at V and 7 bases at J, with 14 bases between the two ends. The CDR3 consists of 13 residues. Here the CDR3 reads CASSPGGFGEAFF. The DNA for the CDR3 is TGTGCCAGCAGTCCCGGGGGGTTTGGTGAAGCTTTCTTT.

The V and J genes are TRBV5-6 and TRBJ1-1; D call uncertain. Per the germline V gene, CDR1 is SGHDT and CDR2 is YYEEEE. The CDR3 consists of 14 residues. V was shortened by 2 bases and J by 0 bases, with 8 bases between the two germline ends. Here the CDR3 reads CASSFWLLNTEAFF. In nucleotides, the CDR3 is TGTGCCAGCAGCTTCTGGCTTCTGAACACTGAAGCTTTCTTT.

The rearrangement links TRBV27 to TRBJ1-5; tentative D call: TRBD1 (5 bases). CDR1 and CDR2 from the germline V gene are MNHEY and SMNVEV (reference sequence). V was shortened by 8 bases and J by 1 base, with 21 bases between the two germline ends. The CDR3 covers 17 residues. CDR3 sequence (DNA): TGTGCCAGCCATCCTGGAGGGGAGTGGTCGAGCAATCAGCCCCAGCATTTT. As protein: CASHPGGEWSSNQPQHF.

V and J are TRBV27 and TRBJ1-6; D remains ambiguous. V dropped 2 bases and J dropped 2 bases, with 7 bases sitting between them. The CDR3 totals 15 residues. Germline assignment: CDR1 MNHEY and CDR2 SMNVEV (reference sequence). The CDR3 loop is CASSLKPTYNSPLHF. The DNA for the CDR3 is TGTGCCAGCAGTTTAAAGCCGACCTATAATTCACCCCTCCACTTT.

The CDR3 DNA is TGCGCCAGCAGCCGGTTACAGGGGGCTGACTATGGCTACACCTTC. Protein product: CASSRLQGADYGYTF. The J gene is TRBJ1-2, the V gene TRBV4-3; 9 bases map to TRBD1. V was clipped by 4 bases and J by 3 bases; unmatched bases: 6. This CDR3 is 15 amino acids long. Germline CDR1 is LGHNA and CDR2 is YSLEER.

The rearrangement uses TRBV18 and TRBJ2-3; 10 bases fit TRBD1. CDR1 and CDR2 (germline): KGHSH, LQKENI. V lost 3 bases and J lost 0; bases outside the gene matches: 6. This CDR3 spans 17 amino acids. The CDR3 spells CASSPKTGGTSTDTQYF. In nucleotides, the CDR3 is TGTGCCAGCTCACCCAAGACAGGGGGCACTAGCACAGATACGCAGTATTTT. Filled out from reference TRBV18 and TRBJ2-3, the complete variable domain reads NAGVMQNPRHLVRRRGQEARLRCSPMKGHSHVYWYRQLPEEGLKFMVYLQKENIIDESGMPKERFSAEFPKEGPSILRIQQVVRGDSAAYFCASSPKTGGTSTDTQYFGPGTRLTVL.

CDR3: CASKARRNNNEQFF. As DNA, the CDR3 is TGTGCCAGCAAGGCTAGGCGAAACAACAATGAGCAGTTCTTC. The chain couples TRBV27 to TRBJ2-1; no firm D call. The CDR3 runs 14 residues. V shed 7 bases and J shed 5 bases, with 15 bases lying between them. Germline CDR1 and CDR2: MNHEY and SMNVEV (reference sequence).

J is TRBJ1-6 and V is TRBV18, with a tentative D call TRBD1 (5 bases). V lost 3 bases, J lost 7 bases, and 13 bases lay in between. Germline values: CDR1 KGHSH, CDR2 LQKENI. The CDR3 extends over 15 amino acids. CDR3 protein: CASSPIQGGNSPLHF. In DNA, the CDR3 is TGTGCCAGCTCACCTATCCAGGGCGGCAATTCACCCCTCCACTTT.

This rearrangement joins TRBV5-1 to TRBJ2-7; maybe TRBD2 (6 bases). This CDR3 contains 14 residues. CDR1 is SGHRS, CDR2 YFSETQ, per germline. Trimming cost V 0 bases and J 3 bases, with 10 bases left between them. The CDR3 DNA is TGCGCCAGCAGCTTGGGGCAGGGAGGCTACGAGCAGTACTTC. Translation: CASSLGQGGYEQYF.

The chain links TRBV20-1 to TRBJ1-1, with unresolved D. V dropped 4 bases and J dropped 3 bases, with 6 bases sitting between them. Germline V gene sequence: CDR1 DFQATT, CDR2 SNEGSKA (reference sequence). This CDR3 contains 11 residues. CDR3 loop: CSAIRDTEAFF. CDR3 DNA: TGCAGTGCTATCCGGGACACTGAAGCTTTCTTT.

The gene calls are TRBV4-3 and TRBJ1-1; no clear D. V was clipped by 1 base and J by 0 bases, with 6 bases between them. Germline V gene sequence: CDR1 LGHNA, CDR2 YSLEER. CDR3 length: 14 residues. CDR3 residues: CASSQAGLNTEAFF. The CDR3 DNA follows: TGCGCCAGCAGCCAAGCCGGTTTGAACACTGAAGCTTTCTTT.

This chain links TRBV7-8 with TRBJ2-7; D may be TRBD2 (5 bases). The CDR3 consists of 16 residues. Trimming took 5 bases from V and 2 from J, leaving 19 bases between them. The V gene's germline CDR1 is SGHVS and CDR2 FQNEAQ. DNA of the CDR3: TGTGCCAGCAGCACGAGGGCCCGAATGATCACCTACGAGCAGTACTTC. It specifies CASSTRARMITYEQYF.

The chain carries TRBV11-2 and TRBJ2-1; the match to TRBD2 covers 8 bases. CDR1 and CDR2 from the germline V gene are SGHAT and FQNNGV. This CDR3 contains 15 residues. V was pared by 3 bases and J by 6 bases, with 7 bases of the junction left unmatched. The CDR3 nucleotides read TGTGCCAGCAGCTTGGGACTAGGTGGATTCAATGAGCAGTTCTTC. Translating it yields CASSLGLGGFNEQFF.

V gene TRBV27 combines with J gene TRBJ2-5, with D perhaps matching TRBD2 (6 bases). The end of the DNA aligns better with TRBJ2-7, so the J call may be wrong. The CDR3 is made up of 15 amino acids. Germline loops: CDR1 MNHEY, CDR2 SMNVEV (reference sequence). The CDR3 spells CASSLMAGGGDEQYF. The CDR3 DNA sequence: TGTGCCAGCAGTTTAATGGCGGGTGGCGGGGACGAGCAGTACTTC.

CDR3 residues: CASSKASPIRLAGYSYNEQFF. The CDR3 nucleotides read TGTGCCAGCAGCAAAGCGTCCCCAATAAGACTAGCGGGATATTCCTACAATGAGCAGTTCTTC. V is TRBV21-1 and J is TRBJ2-1; whether TRBD2, the table's D call, matches the DNA was not checked. TRBV21-1 is annotated as a pseudogene. The CDR3 sequence is 21 residues long.

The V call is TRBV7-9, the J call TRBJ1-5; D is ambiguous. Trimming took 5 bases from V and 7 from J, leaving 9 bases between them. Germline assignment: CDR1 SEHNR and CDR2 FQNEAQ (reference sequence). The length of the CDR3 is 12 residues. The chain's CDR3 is CASSPGGQPQHF. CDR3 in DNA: TGTGCCAGCAGCCCCGGAGGGCAGCCCCAGCATTTT. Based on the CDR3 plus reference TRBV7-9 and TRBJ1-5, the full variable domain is DTGVSQNPRHKITKRGQNVTFRCDPISEHNRLYWYRQTLGQGPEFLTYFQNEAQLEKSRLLSDRFSAERPKGSFSTLEIQRTEQGDSAMYLCASSPGGQPQHFGDGTRLSIL.

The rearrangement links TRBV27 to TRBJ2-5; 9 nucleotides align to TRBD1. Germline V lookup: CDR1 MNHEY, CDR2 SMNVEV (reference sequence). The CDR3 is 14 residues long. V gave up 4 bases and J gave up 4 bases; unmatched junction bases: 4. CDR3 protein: CASSSLTGGETQYF. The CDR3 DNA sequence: TGTGCCAGCAGTTCATTGACAGGGGGAGAGACCCAGTACTTC.